The clone carrying this T cell receptor (beta chain) was observed a few times. As yet, its antigen is unknown. CDR3 length: 12 amino acids. Germline V gene sequence: CDR1 SGHAT, CDR2 FQNNGV. The ends were cut back, 5 bases at V and 8 bases at J, with 7 bases in the middle. In building TCR beta libraries, iRepertoire HTBI primers were used together with Arm-PCR of CDR3 regions. MiXCR, run by TCRdb on the multiplex PCR reads, gives a single entry per CDR3 protein. The data hold hundreds of thousands of distinct CDR3 sequences, with around 30% observed a single time. The time point: persistent/refractory GD, antithyroid drugs over 5 years with positive TRAb. RNA extracted from PBMCs served as the sequencing template. This entry belongs to a study of regulatory T cells in long-lasting Graves disease. Study-level background: Persistent Graves' disease meant over 5 years of antithyroid drugs with positive TSH receptor antibodies. Study-level findings and limits: It was in persistent disease that TRBV28, TRBJ1-2 and TRBJ2-5 were favored.

The chain is built from TRBV11-2 and TRBJ1-6; no definite D call. The receptor's source is a female donor with Graves disease. Material: peripheral blood mononuclear cells (PBMCs), obtained when the disease was refractory, from a patient treated with antithyroid drugs. The CDR3 bases are TGTGCCAGCAGCCAAAGCGATTCACCCCTCCACTTT. Encoded protein: CASSQSDSPLHF.